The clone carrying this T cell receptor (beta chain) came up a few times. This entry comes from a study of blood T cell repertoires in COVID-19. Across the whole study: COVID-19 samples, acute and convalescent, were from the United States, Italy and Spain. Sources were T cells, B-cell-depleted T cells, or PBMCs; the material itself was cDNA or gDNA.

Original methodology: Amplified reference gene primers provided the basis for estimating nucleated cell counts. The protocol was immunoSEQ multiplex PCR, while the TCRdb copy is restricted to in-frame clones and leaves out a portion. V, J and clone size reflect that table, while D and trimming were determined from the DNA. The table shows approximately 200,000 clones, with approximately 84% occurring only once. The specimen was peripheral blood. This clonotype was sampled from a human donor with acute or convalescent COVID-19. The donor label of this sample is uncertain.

In DNA form, the CDR3 reads TGTGCCAGCAGGACGGGGACTAGCGCTTACGAGCAGTACTTC. Encoded protein: CASRTGTSAYEQYF. V and J are TRBV28 and TRBJ2-7; 10 nucleotides align to TRBD2. V lost 6 bases, J lost 4 bases, and 6 bases stayed unmatched. The CDR3 runs to 14 residues. Germline values: CDR1 MDHEN, CDR2 SYDVKM.